This T cell receptor beta chain was identified in a study of cytomegalovirus exposure and HLA in healthy donors. Study in general: The 110 or so validation repertoires were produced on the same platform as the roughly 720 repertoires of the first cohort. This was reported in a later analysis.

The donors were members of the validation cohort, which comprised about 130 subjects and was separate from the first cohort of several hundred subjects. The CDR3 runs to 17 residues. From germline, CDR1 is SEHNR and CDR2 FQNEAQ (reference sequence). Trimming removed 5 bases from V and 4 bases from J; junction bases left unmatched: 12. Only in-frame clones appear in the TCRdb table, and some are missing; sequencing was by immunoSEQ multiplex PCR. The repertoire consists of 120,000 to 150,000 clones, with approximately 86% occurring once and the leading ten covering less than 5.5%. Findings and limits, study-wide: In vitro confirmation showed a few CMV-associated chains to be CMV antigen specific. The study put 160 or so TCR beta chains on its list as cytomegalovirus-associated.

Remarks on this clone: Its antigen is undetermined.

The V gene is TRBV7-9, the J gene TRBJ1-5, with 9 bases identical to TRBD1. This TCR was recovered from a man between 18 and 35 years old in good health and CMV-seropositive. Sequenced material: PBMCs. CDR3 DNA: TGTGCCAGCAGCAATAGCGTTACAGGGGGCTCGAATCAGCCCCAGCATTTT. Translating gives CASSNSVTGGSNQPQHF.